This TCR beta chain was documented in a study of OX40 agonist ivuxolimab in advanced cancers. Study summary: Of mixed ages from 23 to 79 and averaging about 60 years, the group was roughly 85% male.

Using immunoSEQ multiplex PCR, the repertoire was profiled, and TCRdb retains in-frame clones only, with some absent. The sample lists approximately 71,000 clones; nearly 85% were seen once. About this clone: Its antigen remains unknown.

CDR3 length equals 19 residues. Germline V lookup: CDR1 SGHKS, CDR2 YYEKEE (reference sequence). J was trimmed by 6 bases and V by 2 bases; bases with no gene match: 19. Study-wide results and caveats: Low clonal expansion, among the lowest seen, marked partial responders at 0.1-3.0 mg/kg. In the 0.1 to 3.0 mg/kg range, CD4+ and CD8+ blood T cells had expanded clonally by week 6. Fewer expanded clones were found on average in CD4+ than in CD8+ T cells.

Specimen: CD4+ or CD8+ T cells sorted from blood, collected in a trial of the OX40 agonist ivuxolimab. This receptor was taken from an adult with an advanced solid tumor such as melanoma, head and neck, liver or kidney cancer. The gene calls are TRBV5-5 and TRBJ2-2; TRBD1 aligns across 7 bases. CDR3 amino acids: CASSLAPPGGDGFAGELFF. CDR3 DNA sequence: TGTGCCAGCAGCTTAGCTCCGCCAGGGGGTGATGGATTTGCCGGGGAGCTGTTTTTT.